This T cell receptor (beta chain) stems from a study of T cells in localized non-small cell lung cancer. The assay was immunoSEQ multiplex PCR, and TCRdb's table has in-frame clones only and misses some. This repertoire shows about 70,000 clones, about 81% found once; its top ten account for 1% to 1.5%. Whole-study findings and limits: Uninvolved neighboring lung showed the greatest T cell clonality, exceeding tumor. Adjacent lung exhibited a median of around 60 among the 100 most abundant tumor clones.

About this clone: Its antigen is as yet unknown.

With 3 bases removed from V and 4 bases from J, the gap between germline ends came to 10 bases. The V gene's germline CDR1 is SGDLS and CDR2 YYNGEE. The CDR3 extends over 14 amino acids. The clonotype was recovered from a female donor older than 55 with stage I lung adenocarcinoma. The chain is built from TRBV9 and TRBJ2-2; unclear D gene. This specimen was peripheral blood, taken before any cancer treatment. The CDR3 sequence: CASSALLSTGELFF. The CDR3 DNA is TGTGCCAGCAGCGCCCTTTTAAGCACCGGGGAGCTGTTTTTT. Looking up the rest from reference TRBV9 and TRBJ2-2 gives the full variable domain: DSGVTQTPKHLITATGQRVTLRCSPRSGDLSVYWYQQSLDQGLQFLIQYYNGEERAKGNILERFSAQQFPDLHSELNLSSLELGDSALYFCASSALLSTGELFFGEGSRLTVL.